These 22 T cell receptor beta chains were sequenced from one sample in a study of blood T cell repertoires in COVID-19. The assay was immunoSEQ multiplex PCR, and TCRdb's table has in-frame clones only and misses some. Of about 200,000 clones listed, around 85% are singletons. Sequenced input: peripheral blood. The receptors originated from a man in his 60s with COVID-19, enrolled during active disease.

The chain carries TRBV5-5 and TRBJ1-2; 8 bases fit TRBD1. From germline, CDR1 is SGHKS and CDR2 YYEKEE (reference sequence). CDR3 length: 14 residues. The trim removed 4 bases at V and 6 bases at J, leaving 8 bases unmatched. CDR3 protein: CASSRGQAFDGYTF. Here the CDR3 DNA reads TGTGCCAGCAGCCGGGGACAGGCATTTGATGGCTACACCTTC.

This chain uses TRBV28 with TRBJ2-5, with TRBD2 as a possible D gene (5 bases). V was cut by 3 bases and J by 2 bases, with 16 bases left in between. The CDR3 length is 16 residues. Germline V gene sequence: CDR1 MDHEN, CDR2 SYDVKM. CDR3 DNA: TGTGCCAGCAGTTTGACCCTTCCGGGAACGCAAGAGACCCAGTACTTC. This codes for CASSLTLPGTQETQYF.

V usage is TRBV5-6 and J usage is TRBJ1-3; no firm D call. The germline gives CDR1 SGHDT, CDR2 YYEEEE. The V end was cut by 6 bases, the J end by 3 bases, with 13 bases between. The CDR3 extends over 14 amino acids. The DNA for the CDR3 is TGTGCCAGCATCCCCAGAGGGAGTGGAAACACCATATATTTT. Its protein product is CASIPRGSGNTIYF.

This chain joins TRBV29-1 and TRBJ1-2, with D possibly TRBD1 on 6 matching bases. Trimming removed 4 bases at V and 2 bases at J, with 14 bases between. The CDR3 covers 14 residues. Germline CDR1 and CDR2: SQVTM and ANQGSEA. For the CDR3, the DNA is TGCAGCGTTGGGATGCACAGGGAAAACTATGGCTACACCTTC. This codes for CSVGMHRENYGYTF.

This clone has only one observation. The rearrangement links TRBV5-1 to TRBJ1-1, with D possibly matching TRBD1 (5 bases). Trimming removed 2 bases from V and 4 bases from J, with 9 bases in between. Looked up from germline, CDR1 is SGHRS and CDR2 is YFSETQ. CDR3 length equals 13 residues. CDR3 nucleotides: TGCGCCAGCAGCTTCCCGGGGGGCACTGAAGCTTTCTTT. Protein product: CASSFPGGTEAFF.

The J gene is TRBJ2-7, the V gene TRBV13; D ambiguous. Germline CDR1 reads PRHDT; CDR2 reads FYEKMQ (reference sequence). The CDR3 sequence is 12 residues long. V gave up 3 bases and J gave up 7 bases, with 10 bases separating them. The CDR3 reads CASSFPTGEQYF. CDR3 DNA: TGTGCCAGCAGCTTCCCGACTGGAGAGCAGTACTTC.

V gene TRBV10-3 combines with J gene TRBJ2-2; D uncertain. V lost 7 bases and J lost 4, with 16 bases in between. The CDR3 runs to 15 residues. Germline CDR1 ENHRY, CDR2 SYGVKD. The CDR3 nucleotides read TGTGCCATCAACCCAGGTGAATTTGGCACCGGGGAGCTGTTTTTT. Its translation is CAINPGEFGTGELFF.

The chain has TRBV11-3 and TRBJ1-1; D gene unclear. The CDR3 extends over 13 amino acids. V gave up 2 bases and J gave up 5 bases, with 9 bases separating them. CDR1 and CDR2 from the germline V gene are SGHNT and YENEEA. This chain's CDR3 is CASSLSRLTEAFF. For the CDR3, the DNA is TGTGCCAGCAGCTTATCGAGGTTGACTGAAGCTTTCTTT.

The rearrangement links TRBV6-5 to TRBJ2-7; 7 bases line up with TRBD2. The CDR3 extends over 14 amino acids. Germline CDR1 MNHEY, CDR2 SVGAGI. With 6 bases clipped from V and 3 bases from J, the junction kept 8 bases outside the gene matches. The CDR3 loop is CASRRAGESYEQYF. The CDR3 nucleotides read TGTGCCAGCAGACGGGCGGGAGAAAGCTACGAGCAGTACTTC.

The chain is built from TRBV6-1 and TRBJ2-1; D may be TRBD2 (6 bases). The CDR3 is made up of 17 amino acids. CDR1 MNHNS and CDR2 SASEGT come from the germline V gene. V was pared by 2 bases and J by 0 bases, with 14 bases between. The CDR3 sequence: CASSEMGLLSSYNEQFF. As DNA, the CDR3 is TGTGCCAGCAGTGAAATGGGACTTCTGAGCTCCTACAATGAGCAGTTCTTC.

This clone is a singleton in its sample. The genes are TRBV6-2 or TRBV6-3 and TRBJ1-6; 10 positions match TRBD1. The V gene end was trimmed by 6 bases and the J gene end by 9 bases; junction bases not matched to a gene: 5. The germline CDR1 and CDR2 sequences are MNHEY and SVGEGT. This CDR3 spans 14 amino acids. The CDR3 DNA sequence: TGTGCCAGCAGCGACGGGACAGGGGTTTCACCCCTCCACTTT. It is translated as CASSDGTGVSPLHF.

The chain employs TRBV12-3 or TRBV12-4 and TRBJ1-2; D uncertain. V was clipped by 4 bases and J by 5 bases, with 5 bases between them. The length of the CDR3 is 11 residues. The CDR3 region is CASSSGYGYTF. CDR3 nucleotides: TGTGCCAGCAGTTCGGGATATGGCTACACCTTC.

V gene TRBV10-3 combines with J gene TRBJ2-7; D remains unclear. From germline, CDR1 is ENHRY and CDR2 SYGVKD. This CDR3 contains 12 residues. The V end was cut by 4 bases, the J end by 3 bases, with 7 bases between. The CDR3 nucleotides are TGTGCCATCAGTGTACAAGACTACGAGCAGTACTTC. It specifies CAISVQDYEQYF.

This rearrangement joins TRBV6-5 to TRBJ1-5; 7 nucleotides align to TRBD1. Germline V gives CDR1 MNHEY, CDR2 SVGAGI. This CDR3 has 16 amino acids. V shed 2 bases and J 5 bases; nucleotides not matched to a gene: 9. The CDR3 sequence: CASSYGRAGGYQPQHF. The CDR3 DNA reads as TGTGCCAGCAGTTACGGTAGGGCAGGGGGTTATCAGCCCCAGCATTTT.

In DNA, the CDR3 is TGTGCCAGCAGCCTGGGACTCTACGATGGCTACACCTTC. Protein: CASSLGLYDGYTF. The J gene is TRBJ1-2, the V gene TRBV14; possibly TRBD1 for D (5 bases). Per germline, CDR1 SGHDN and CDR2 FVKESK. The CDR3 runs to 13 residues. The V end lost 4 bases, the J end lost 6 bases, and 12 bases lay between the germline ends.

This chain connects TRBV12-3 or TRBV12-4 to TRBJ1-5; no reliable D call. The CDR3 extends over 13 amino acids. V was cut by 6 bases and J by 6 bases, with 12 bases left in between. CDR3 in amino acids: CASSLRSLQPQHF. The DNA for the CDR3 is TGTGCCAGCAGCCTCCGGTCCCTTCAGCCCCAGCATTTT.

V usage is TRBV6-1 and J usage is TRBJ2-7; D unclear. CDR3 length equals 16 residues. V was shortened by 3 bases and J by 2 bases, with 17 bases between the two germline ends. CDR1 MNHNS and CDR2 SASEGT come from the germline V gene. The chain's CDR3 is CASSDDRHTFPYEQYF. CDR3 nucleotide sequence: TGTGCCAGCAGTGACGATAGACACACTTTTCCCTACGAGCAGTACTTC.

This clone was detected only a few times. The gene calls are TRBV6-5 and TRBJ1-1; 9 bases are shared with TRBD1. The CDR3 spans 15 residues. Unmatched junction bases numbered 10, after V lost 7 bases and J lost 4 bases. Germline CDR1 is MNHEY and CDR2 is SVGAGI. The CDR3 nucleotides are TGTGCCAGCACCCTACAACAGGGGGCGGCCACTGAAGCTTTCTTT. Its protein product is CASTLQQGAATEAFF.

The rearrangement uses TRBV7-2 and TRBJ1-3, with 7 bases matching TRBD1. V dropped 0 bases and J dropped 3; count of bases not matched to a gene: 14. The germline V gene encodes CDR1 SGHTA and CDR2 FQGNSA. The length of the CDR3 is 19 residues. The CDR3 reads CASSLAWDSLILGGNTIYF. In DNA form, the CDR3 reads TGTGCCAGCAGCTTAGCTTGGGACAGCCTAATATTGGGTGGAAACACCATATATTTT.

This chain uses TRBV6-1 with TRBJ2-3, with 7 bases identical to TRBD1. The CDR3 is 17 amino acids. The germline CDR1 and CDR2 sequences are MNHNS and SASEGT. J lost 2 bases, V lost 3 bases, and 11 bases had no gene match. CDR3 nucleotides: TGTGCCAGCAGTGATACCGGGACAGTTAGGTTCACAGATACGCAGTATTTT. Encoded protein: CASSDTGTVRFTDTQYF.

A few counts support this clone. J is TRBJ1-2 and V is TRBV30; TRBD1 matches at 12 bases. Per the germline V gene, CDR1 is GTSNPN and CDR2 is SVGIG (reference sequence). J gave up 8 bases and V 3 bases, and 7 bases lay outside the gene matches. CDR3 length: 14 amino acids. This CDR3 is CAWRSGTGGSGYTF. The CDR3 nucleotides are TGTGCCTGGAGGTCTGGGACAGGGGGCAGCGGCTACACCTTC.

The chain joins TRBV15 to TRBJ1-5; weak D call: TRBD1 (5 bases). Germline lookup yields CDR1 LNHNV and CDR2 YYDKDF (reference sequence). V gave up 0 bases and J gave up 7 bases, with 16 bases separating them. This CDR3 region has 16 residues. The CDR3 here is CATSRDRGVEMQPQHF. The CDR3 nucleotides are TGTGCCACCAGCAGAGATCGGGGGGTGGAGATGCAGCCCCAGCATTTT.